This T cell receptor (beta chain) was identified in a study of blood T cell repertoires in COVID-19. Study-wide context: Sites in the United States, Italy and Spain provided acute and convalescent COVID-19 samples. The cDNA or gDNA used as material had been derived from T cells, B-cell-depleted T cells, or PBMCs.

V dropped 3 bases and J dropped 2 bases, with 11 bases sitting between them. The length of the CDR3 is 15 residues. Germline CDR1 is MNHNS and CDR2 is SASEGT. Authors' data handling: Nucleated cell number was recorded as an estimate derived from reference gene primer amplification. Produced via immunoSEQ multiplex PCR; TCRdb's table is partial and in-frame only. For V, J and clone size, that table is used; D and trimming come from the DNA. The sample lists 250,000 to 300,000 clones, roughly 85% occurring once. This rearrangement joins TRBV6-1 to TRBJ2-1, with a tentative D call TRBD2 (5 bases). This TCR was recovered from a woman under 30 with acute or convalescent COVID-19. Sequenced input: peripheral blood. The CDR3 region is CASSEMSGTYNEQFF. The CDR3 DNA follows: TGTGCCAGCAGTGAGATGAGCGGAACCTACAATGAGCAGTTCTTC.